A single sample gave rise to the 8 T cell receptor beta chains below, sequenced in a study of blood T cell repertoires in COVID-19. The data were produced by immunoSEQ multiplex PCR, yet TCRdb's version contains in-frame clones alone and is incomplete. The sample shows a few hundred thousand clones, roughly 88% of them seen only once. The source material was PBMCs or T cells enriched from blood (not recorded which). The receptors come from a man aged 25 to 40 who had recovered from COVID-19.

This clone occurred a few times. J is TRBJ2-7 and V is TRBV7-9; 11 nucleotides agree with TRBD2. J was trimmed by 0 bases and V by 2 bases; bases with no gene match: 9. Germline V lookup: CDR1 SEHNR, CDR2 FQNEAQ (reference sequence). The CDR3 runs 18 residues. The CDR3 protein is CASSLWASGGPSSYEQYF. In nucleotides, the CDR3 is TGTGCCAGCAGCTTATGGGCTAGCGGGGGGCCGAGCTCCTACGAGCAGTACTTC.

The chain is built from TRBV5-1 and TRBJ1-1, with a weak D call TRBD1 (6 bases). This CDR3 has 15 amino acids. Germline CDR1 SGHRS, CDR2 YFSETQ. The germline V and J ends were trimmed by 4 bases and 1 base, with 14 bases remaining between them. The CDR3 region is CASSNARGGNTEAFF. CDR3 nucleotides: TGCGCCAGCAGCAACGCCAGGGGCGGGAACACTGAAGCTTTCTTT.

The chain has TRBV4-3 and TRBJ1-2, with D maybe TRBD1 (6 bases). This CDR3 is built from 15 residues. The ends were cut back, 3 bases at V and 6 bases at J, with 17 bases in the middle. Germline loops: CDR1 LGHNA, CDR2 YSLEER. The CDR3 DNA sequence: TGCGCCAGCAGCCAGGCTCGTGGGAACAGGGATGGCTACACCTTC. This encodes CASSQARGNRDGYTF.

This clone showed up just a few times. The CDR3 sequence: CASSVGQAVGNEQFF. CDR3 DNA: TGTGCCAGCAGCGTAGGACAGGCCGTCGGCAATGAGCAGTTCTTC. The rearrangement uses TRBV9 and TRBJ2-1; D is perhaps TRBD1 (6 bases). The V gene's germline CDR1 is SGDLS and CDR2 YYNGEE. The V end was cut by 0 bases, the J end by 6 bases, with 13 bases between. The CDR3 has 15 amino acids.

The chain combines TRBV4-1 with TRBJ1-3; perhaps TRBD1 as D (5 bases). Germline V gene sequence: CDR1 MGHRA, CDR2 YSYEKL. Trimming took 4 bases from V and 3 from J, leaving 7 bases between them. The CDR3 spans 13 residues. The CDR3 protein is CASSLQVGNTIYF. Written as DNA, the CDR3 is TGCGCCAGCAGCCTACAGGTTGGAAACACCATATATTTT.

V usage is TRBV5-6 and J usage is TRBJ2-5, with D hard to call. V gave up 4 bases and J gave up 2 bases, with 15 bases separating them. The germline V gene has CDR1 SGHDT and CDR2 YYEEEE. The CDR3 sequence is 15 residues long. The CDR3 sequence: CASSPYRTLQETQYF. As DNA, the CDR3 is TGTGCCAGCAGCCCATACAGAACGTTGCAAGAGACCCAGTACTTC. The variable domain in full, with the rest retrieved from reference TRBV5-6 and TRBJ2-5, is DAGVTQSPTHLIKTRGQQVTLRCSPKSGHDTVSWYQQALGQGPQFIFQYYEEEERQRGNFPDRFSGHQFPNYSSELNVNALLLGDSALYLCASSPYRTLQETQYFGPGTRLLVL.

This rearrangement joins TRBV5-6 to TRBJ1-2; D remains ambiguous. Germline CDR1 SGHDT, CDR2 YYEEEE. The V gene lost 0 bases and the J gene lost 7 bases, with 7 bases spanning the gap. The CDR3 runs to 12 residues. CDR3 region: CASSLAQSGYTF. The CDR3 nucleotides are TGTGCCAGCAGCTTGGCACAGTCTGGCTACACCTTC.

The V gene is TRBV7-8, the J gene TRBJ1-2; 9 positions agree with TRBD1. J was trimmed by 5 bases and V by 5 bases; bases with no gene match: 12. The CDR3 is 16 amino acids. Germline CDR1 is SGHVS and CDR2 is FQNEAQ. The CDR3 sequence is CASSEQGAGVLYGYTF. CDR3 bases: TGTGCCAGCAGCGAACAGGGGGCAGGCGTTTTGTATGGCTACACCTTC.